This T cell receptor (beta chain) was sequenced in a study of cytomegalovirus exposure and HLA in healthy donors. Study results and caveats: A previous analysis found most TCR beta V segments productive roughly 90% or roughly 30% of the time.

V was pared by 2 bases and J by 5 bases, with 9 bases between. This CDR3 spans 13 amino acids. Per the germline V gene, CDR1 is MNHEY and CDR2 is SVGAGI. It was with 60 Vbeta and 13 Jbeta primers that the PCR ran. Method: immunoSEQ multiplex PCR; TCRdb's copy keeps in-frame clones and lacks some. Here the sample spans roughly 160,000 clones, more than 70% being singletons. As to this clone: Its antigen is unknown.

The specimen sequenced was PBMCs. The TCR sequence derives from a girl aged 5 to 17 in good health and CMV-seronegative. The chain joins TRBV6-5 to TRBJ1-1; no reliable D call. CDR3 region: CASSYPTGTEAFF. As DNA, the CDR3 is TGTGCCAGCAGTTACCCCACGGGGACTGAAGCTTTCTTT.